What follows are 14 T cell receptor beta chains derived from one specimen sequenced in a study of blood T cell repertoires in COVID-19. Here immunoSEQ multiplex PCR was the method, and the copy in TCRdb shows in-frame clones only, minus some. The table records around 250,000 clones, roughly 85% of them present only once. Sequencing was done on a sample of PBMCs or T cells enriched from blood (not recorded which). All receptors come from a man aged 35-49 years who had been exposed to COVID-19.

The chain couples TRBV7-9 to TRBJ1-1, with D unclear. The CDR3 runs 12 residues. CDR1 SEHNR and CDR2 FQNEAQ come from the germline V gene (reference sequence). Trimming left V 4 bases short and J 10 bases short, with 13 bases between. CDR3 DNA sequence: TGTGCCAGCAGCTGGGAGGGAGGAGTAGCTTTCTTT. This encodes CASSWEGGVAFF.

The rearrangement uses TRBV7-2 and TRBJ2-1; 8 bases align to TRBD2. Trimming at V came to 0 bases and at J to 10 bases, leaving 5 bases not matched to a gene. CDR1 is SGHTA and CDR2 is FQGNSA in the germline V gene. The CDR3 contains 14 residues. For the CDR3, the DNA is TGTGCCAGCAGCTTAGCGGGACTAGGCCAGGAGCAGTTCTTC. Protein: CASSLAGLGQEQFF.

This clone was observed a few times. The chain carries TRBV9 and TRBJ1-1, with D maybe TRBD1 (6 bases). Germline V gives CDR1 SGDLS, CDR2 YYNGEE. V shed 0 bases and J shed 0 bases, with 15 bases lying between them. This CDR3 is built from 17 residues. The CDR3 region is CASSVAPFTGMNTEAFF. CDR3 coding DNA: TGTGCCAGCAGCGTAGCCCCATTTACAGGGATGAACACTGAAGCTTTCTTT.

This clone was seen a handful of times. The chain combines TRBV7-4 with TRBJ2-7; possibly TRBD1 for D (6 bases). This CDR3 has 16 amino acids. Trimming took off 3 bases at V and 3 bases at J, with 18 bases between the two ends. Germline V CDR1 and CDR2: SGHVT, SQSDAQ. In nucleotides, the CDR3 is TGTGCCAGCAGCTTCCTCGTCCGGGACACCCTCTACGAGCAGTACTTC. Its protein is CASSFLVRDTLYEQYF.

The CDR3 loop is CASSYPGQGSETQYF. CDR3 bases: TGTGCCAGCAGTTACCCGGGACAGGGTTCGGAGACCCAGTACTTC. The chain links TRBV6-5 to TRBJ2-5; 9 nucleotides line up with TRBD1. The CDR3 consists of 15 residues. J gave up 5 bases and V 2 bases, and 6 bases lay outside the gene matches. Per the germline V gene, CDR1 is MNHEY and CDR2 is SVGAGI.

This clone was counted only a few times. CDR3 loop: CAWRSGSSYNSPLHF. The CDR3 DNA reads as TGTGCCTGGAGGAGTGGGAGCTCCTATAATTCACCCCTCCACTTT. The chain joins TRBV30 to TRBJ1-6; no firm D call. Trimming stripped 3 bases from V and 0 bases from J, with 9 bases between. Germline V gene sequence: CDR1 GTSNPN, CDR2 SVGIG (reference sequence). The CDR3 consists of 15 residues.

Within the sample, this clone is medium-sized. The CDR3 reads CASSLTSGGASSYNEQFF. The CDR3 bases are TGTGCCAGCAGCTTAACGTCTGGTGGCGCTAGCTCCTACAATGAGCAGTTCTTC. The chain combines TRBV7-8 with TRBJ2-1; D unresolved. The CDR3 is 18 residues long. The germline V and J ends were trimmed by 2 bases and 0 bases, with 17 bases remaining between them. The germline gives CDR1 SGHVS, CDR2 FQNEAQ.

The CDR3 coding sequence is TGTGCCAGTAGCGGGAGGGCCCTCGGCGAGCAGTACTTC. Protein product: CASSGRALGEQYF. V is TRBV12-3 or TRBV12-4 and J is TRBJ2-7; 11 bases map to TRBD2. The length of the CDR3 is 13 residues. V gave up 9 bases and J gave up 6 bases; unmatched junction bases: 7.

The rearrangement links TRBV14 to TRBJ2-3, with TRBD1 matching 9 bases. The germline gives CDR1 SGHDN, CDR2 FVKESK. V shed 2 bases and J 4 bases; nucleotides not matched to a gene: 7. The CDR3 has 16 residues. The CDR3 sequence: CASSQPGTGSPDTQYF. The DNA for the CDR3 is TGTGCCAGCAGCCAACCCGGGACAGGGTCGCCAGATACGCAGTATTTT.

The chain combines TRBV30 with TRBJ2-3; 9 positions match TRBD1. V shed 5 bases, J shed 1 base, and the junction held 4 bases outside the gene matches. The germline V gene encodes CDR1 GTSNPN and CDR2 SVGIG (reference sequence). CDR3 size: 14 residues. The CDR3 DNA reads as TGTGCCTGGGCTACAGGGGGCCGCACAGATACGCAGTATTTT. As protein: CAWATGGRTDTQYF.

The rearrangement joins TRBV11-3 to TRBJ2-7; D unclear. The V gene's germline CDR1 is SGHNT and CDR2 YENEEA. Trimming removed 1 base at V and 3 bases at J, with 4 bases between. The CDR3 length is 12 residues. The CDR3 DNA follows: TGTGCCAGCAGCTTAGCGCGCTACGAGCAGTACTTC. Its translation is CASSLARYEQYF. The whole variable domain, remainder taken from reference TRBV11-3 and TRBJ2-7, is EAGVVQSPRYKIIEKKQPVAFWCNPISGHNTLYWYLQNLGQGPELLIRYENEEAVDDSQLPKDRFSAERLKGVDSTLKIQPAELGDSAVYLCASSLARYEQYFGPGTRLTVT.

V and J are TRBV2 and TRBJ2-3, with D perhaps TRBD2 (5 bases). CDR3 length: 20 amino acids. CDR1 is SNHLY and CDR2 is FYNNEI in the germline V gene. V shed 0 bases and J shed 0 bases, with 22 bases lying between them. Here the CDR3 reads CASSEALPKWSGSSTDTQYF. CDR3 in DNA: TGTGCCAGCAGTGAAGCGCTTCCTAAGTGGAGCGGATCTAGCACAGATACGCAGTATTTT.

This rearrangement joins TRBV4-1 to TRBJ2-7, with D possibly TRBD2 on 8 matching bases. There are 18 residues in the CDR3. Trimming stripped 0 bases from V and 6 bases from J, with 24 bases between. Germline CDR1 is MGHRA and CDR2 is YSYEKL. CDR3 sequence (DNA): TGCGCCAGCAGCCAAGAGCCGGTCGGGAGGGGGCGGTTCGGCGAGCAGTACTTC. It is translated as CASSQEPVGRGRFGEQYF.

The rearrangement links TRBV7-2 to TRBJ1-3; tentative D call: TRBD1 (6 bases). CDR1 SGHTA and CDR2 FQGNSA come from the germline V gene. The CDR3 extends over 15 amino acids. The V gene lost 1 base and the J gene lost 4 bases, with 11 bases spanning the gap. This chain's CDR3 is CASSLVDRRGNTIYF. As DNA, the CDR3 is TGTGCCAGCAGCTTAGTGGACAGAAGGGGAAACACCATATATTTT.